These 13 T cell receptor beta chains originate from one sample sequenced in a study of T cells in Graves' hyperthyroidism and ophthalmopathy (dated 2019 in TCRdb). The library came from multiplex PCR. TCRdb names Illumina HiSeq 2000 as the instrument used. The TCR beta CDR3 regions were amplified from the RNA transcripts. For the first round of RT-PCR on the TCR CDR3, the HTBI primer set was used together with the Qiagen OneStep RT-PCR kit. Starting from the raw public reads, TCRdb applied fastp trimming at Q25, assembled clones with MiXCR and retained in-frame beta chains. Rows matching on CDR3 protein sequence are summarized as one entry with the most common DNA and genes. For this sample the table gives some 720,000 distinct CDR3 sequences, of which about a sixth were detected only once. The top ten constitute over 7.5% of the sample. Material for sequencing was blood. These TCRs come from a man aged 18 to 29 with Graves' hyperthyroidism.

In this sample, this clonotype turned up many times. This chain joins TRBV10-3 and TRBJ2-7, with 10 nucleotides matching TRBD2. This CDR3 spans 15 amino acids. Germline CDR1 reads ENHRY; CDR2 reads SYGVKD. Trimming at V came to 3 bases and at J to 4 bases, leaving 6 bases not matched to a gene. CDR3: CAISDQLAGFYEQYF. Written as DNA, the CDR3 is TGTGCCATCAGTGATCAACTAGCGGGATTTTACGAGCAGTACTTC.

The chain uses TRBV3-1 and TRBJ2-2, with TRBD1 identical over 7 bases. This CDR3 is 17 amino acids long. V gave up 4 bases and J gave up 5 bases; unmatched junction bases: 13. Per the germline V gene, CDR1 is LGHDT and CDR2 is YNNKEL (reference sequence). CDR3 loop: CASSRGRLGQLTGELFF. For the CDR3, the DNA is TGTGCCAGCAGCCGGGGTCGACTGGGACAGCTAACCGGGGAGCTGTTTTTT.

This clonotype was seen repeatedly, ten times or more. This chain connects TRBV12-3 or TRBV12-4 to TRBJ2-1, with TRBD2 matching 10 bases. V shed 5 bases, J shed 9 bases, and the junction held 7 bases outside the gene matches. This CDR3 is built from 14 residues. The DNA of the CDR3 is TGTGCCAGCAGTGGAGGATTAGCGGGAGGTGAGCAGTTCTTC. Protein product: CASSGGLAGGEQFF.

In this sample, this clonotype turned up a few times. The CDR3 region is CASSGRDLSNQPQHF. The CDR3 coding sequence is TGTGCCAGCAGTGGCCGGGACCTTAGCAATCAGCCCCAGCATTTT. The chain combines TRBV12-3 or TRBV12-4 with TRBJ1-5; D might be TRBD1 (5 bases). V lost 5 bases and J lost 0, with 11 bases in between. This CDR3 is 15 amino acids long.

The sample holds many counts of this clonotype. V and J are TRBV28 and TRBJ1-4; D is possibly TRBD1 (6 bases). V lost 6 bases and J lost 0, with 11 bases in between. The CDR3 loop spans 15 amino acids. Per the germline V gene, CDR1 is MDHEN and CDR2 is SYDVKM. CDR3 in amino acids: CASRTGTSTNEKLFF. CDR3 coding DNA: TGTGCCAGCAGAACAGGGACTTCAACTAATGAAAAACTGTTTTTT.

The chain joins TRBV5-6 to TRBJ2-1; weak D call: TRBD2 (6 bases). Looked up from germline, CDR1 is SGHDT and CDR2 is YYEEEE. The CDR3 contains 15 residues. V dropped 3 bases and J dropped 2 bases, with 12 bases sitting between them. Written as DNA, the CDR3 is TGTGCCAGCAGCTCTGGGGCGGGACCCTACAATGAGCAGTTCTTC. Translated, it gives CASSSGAGPYNEQFF.

Ten or more counts support this clonotype. The CDR3 sequence: CASSFLGRKNEKLFF. The CDR3 DNA reads TGTGCCAGCAGTTTTCTGGGACGGAAGAATGAAAAACTGTTTTTT. J is TRBJ1-4 and V is TRBV28; a weak D match, TRBD1 (5 bases). CDR1 and CDR2 from the germline V gene are MDHEN and SYDVKM. V lost 3 bases and J lost 5, with 13 bases in between. This CDR3 has 15 amino acids.

This clonotype was observed at least ten times. The chain employs TRBV4-3 and TRBJ1-2; D gene uncertain. CDR3 size: 15 residues. In germline, CDR1 is LGHNA, CDR2 YSLEER. The V and J ends lost 5 bases and 0 bases respectively, with 13 bases between them. CDR3 residues: CASSIRQPTNYGYTF. CDR3 nucleotides: TGCGCCAGCAGCATACGCCAACCCACTAACTATGGCTACACCTTC.

The V call is TRBV5-1, the J call TRBJ2-1; TRBD2 aligns across 9 bases. The J segment lost 1 base and the V segment lost 4 bases, leaving 3 bases of the junction unmatched. This CDR3 has 15 amino acids. The germline gives CDR1 SGHRS, CDR2 YFSETQ. CDR3 nucleotides: TGCGCCAGCAGCGACGCGGGAGGGTCCTACAATGAGCAGTTCTTC. Protein product: CASSDAGGSYNEQFF.

This clonotype was observed a few times. This chain links TRBV4-3 with TRBJ2-7; D is ambiguous. There are 15 residues in the CDR3. CDR1 LGHNA and CDR2 YSLEER come from the germline V gene. V was pared by 1 base and J by 0 bases, with 10 bases between. The chain's CDR3 is CASSQAARSSYEQYF. The CDR3 DNA follows: TGCGCCAGCAGCCAAGCGGCCAGGAGCTCCTACGAGCAGTACTTC.

This clonotype was found a few times. This chain joins TRBV28 and TRBJ2-7; TRBD2 agrees at 10 bases. With 1 base clipped from V and 5 bases from J, the junction kept 11 bases outside the gene matches. The V gene's germline CDR1 is MDHEN and CDR2 SYDVKM. The CDR3 runs to 17 residues. The CDR3 here is CASSLLAGGDFRNEQYF. The CDR3, as DNA: TGTGCCAGCAGTTTATTAGCGGGAGGAGACTTTCGGAACGAGCAGTACTTC.

The CDR3 reads CASTFPGTSANTGELFF. As DNA, the CDR3 is TGTGCCAGCACCTTTCCGGGGACTAGCGCGAACACCGGGGAGCTGTTTTTT. The rearrangement links TRBV7-2 to TRBJ2-2, with 10 bases that match TRBD2. The CDR3 runs to 17 residues. V lost 7 bases to trimming and J lost 0 bases; unmatched junction nucleotides: 8. The germline V gene has CDR1 SGHTA and CDR2 FQGNSA.

This clonotype was seen only a few times. The gene calls are TRBV20-1 and TRBJ1-1, with TRBD1 matching 8 bases. The CDR3 is 16 residues long. Germline CDR1 DFQATT, CDR2 SNEGSKA (reference sequence). V shed 0 bases and J 3 bases; nucleotides not matched to a gene: 9. CDR3 protein: CSARDQRTGFHTEAFF. In DNA, the CDR3 is TGCAGTGCTAGAGATCAGAGGACAGGGTTCCACACTGAAGCTTTCTTT.